The clone carrying this T cell receptor beta chain has a single count. The antigen is not known. The data are from a study of response to subunit inactivated influenza vaccine. Findings and limits, study-wide: The authors offered the suggestion that each seasonal influenza vaccination recruits few new T cells.

MiXCR was run by TCRdb on the RT-PCR reads, yielding one entry per CDR3 protein. The sample lists around 520,000 distinct CDR3 sequences, roughly 23% occurring once. The germline gives CDR1 SGHRS, CDR2 YFSETQ. This CDR3 spans 14 amino acids. V shed 0 bases and J shed 6 bases, with 12 bases lying between them. This TCR was sampled from a man aged 45-60 years who received an inactivated influenza vaccine. The chain is built from TRBV5-1 and TRBJ1-1; D remains ambiguous. Sequences were derived from CD4+ T cells sorted from PBMCs, sampled around 5 days after vaccination. CDR3 DNA: TGCGCCAGCAGCTTGGAGACCAGCACCGCTGAAGCTTTCTTT. It specifies CASSLETSTAEAFF.